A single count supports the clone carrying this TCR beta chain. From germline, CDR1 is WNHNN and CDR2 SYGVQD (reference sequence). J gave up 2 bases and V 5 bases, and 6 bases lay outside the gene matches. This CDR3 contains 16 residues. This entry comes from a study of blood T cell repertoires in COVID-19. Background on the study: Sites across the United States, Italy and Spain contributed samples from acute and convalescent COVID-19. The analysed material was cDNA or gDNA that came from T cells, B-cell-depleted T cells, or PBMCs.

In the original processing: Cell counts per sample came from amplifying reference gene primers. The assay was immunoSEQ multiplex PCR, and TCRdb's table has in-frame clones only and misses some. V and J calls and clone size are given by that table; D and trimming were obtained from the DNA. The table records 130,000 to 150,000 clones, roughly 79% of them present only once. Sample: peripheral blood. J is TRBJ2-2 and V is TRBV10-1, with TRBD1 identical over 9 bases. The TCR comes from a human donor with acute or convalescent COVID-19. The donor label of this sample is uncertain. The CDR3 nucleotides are TGCGCCAGCAGTAACAGGGGGCTTCCCAACACCGGGGAGCTGTTTTTT. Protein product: CASSNRGLPNTGELFF.